The sequence of this T cell receptor beta chain was determined in a study of cytomegalovirus exposure and HLA in healthy donors. With 60 Vbeta and 13 Jbeta primers, the PCR was carried out. Per the original methods: About 12 million of the about 80 million unique TCR beta chains counted in a later analysis were shared. Sequencing used immunoSEQ multiplex PCR; TCRdb keeps in-frame clones, though not all of them. V and J calls and clone size are given by that table; D and trimming were obtained from the DNA. The profile shows under 200,000 clones, 80% of them singletons. Regarding this clone: Its cognate antigen is unknown.

Trimming pared 0 bases from V and 0 bases from J, leaving 5 bases between. The length of the CDR3 is 14 residues. Germline values: CDR1 SGDLS, CDR2 YYNGEE. General study points: The HLA-A and HLA-B alleles of most subjects were reportedly predicted accurately from TCR beta sequences.

This chain uses TRBV9 with TRBJ2-3; the D is unclear. This receptor was identified in a woman between 45 and 60 years old in good health and CMV-seronegative. Sequenced input: PBMCs. The CDR3 bases are TGTGCCAGCAGCGTAGGCAGTAGCACAGATACGCAGTATTTT. Its translation: CASSVGSSTDTQYF. The full variable domain, in which reference TRBV9 and TRBJ2-3 provide the parts outside the CDR3, is DSGVTQTPKHLITATGQRVTLRCSPRSGDLSVYWYQQSLDQGLQFLIQYYNGEERAKGNILERFSAQQFPDLHSELNLSSLELGDSALYFCASSVGSSTDTQYFGPGTRLTVL.